This T cell receptor beta chain was obtained from a study of circulating CD8 cells and anti-PD-1 response in melanoma. Study-level background: Non-responders showed stable or progressive disease; responders showed complete or partial response. Study-wide points: Subset repertoires were largely private at M1, with under 7% shared.

With respect to this clonotype: The antigen is unknown. A junction boundary mismatches the germline segment, possibly from a read error.

The QIAseq Immune Repertoire TCR panel built the libraries from roughly 16 ng of total RNA. TCRdb reanalysed the reads using MiXCR and keeps one entry per CDR3 protein. The sample holds approximately 450 distinct CDR3 sequences, 9.5% to 10% seen once. Per the germline V gene, CDR1 is SQVTM and CDR2 is ANQGSEA. This CDR3 has 15 amino acids. Sorting of live CD3+CD8+TCRalphabeta+ cells by PD-1 and/or TIGIT gave four subsets. This receptor was obtained from a human donor with melanoma. This sample comprised CD8+ T cells from PBMCs, obtained at baseline or after one month of anti-PD-1 therapy (not recorded which). The V and J genes are TRBV29-1 and TRBJ2-7, with D possibly matching TRBD2 (5 bases). CDR3 sequence reads: CSVDGPAEEPYEQYF. The CDR3 region has the DNA TGCAGTGTTGACGGACCAGCGGAGGAACCCTACGAGCAGTACTTC.